This is a list of T cell receptor beta chains from one sample in a study of blood T cell repertoires in COVID-19. The method was immunoSEQ multiplex PCR; TCRdb's version includes in-frame clones alone and lacks a portion of them. The sample holds about 59,000 clones, 73% seen once. The sequenced material came from peripheral blood. The receptors here all came from a woman between 65 and 79 years old with acute or convalescent COVID-19. Both conserved end residues are part of each CDR3. A D gene is named only where the DNA matches it firmly. Clone size is not always given. Where it is, it says once, few, many or a class for expanded clones.

d_call	v_call	j_call	clone_size	cdr3_aa	cdr3_nt
NA	TRBV15	TRBJ1-1	NA	CATSRDKGGWEMKAFF	TGTGCCACCAGCAGAGATAAGGGCGGGTGGGAAATGAAAGCTTTCTTT
NA	TRBV7-9	TRBJ2-2	NA	CASTFRSGGTGELFF	TGTGCCAGCACCTTCAGGAGTGGGGGGACCGGGGAGCTGTTTTTT
TRBD1	TRBV5-1	TRBJ1-1	NA	CASSLGGGAGTEAFF	TGCGCCAGCAGCTTGGGAGGGGGCGCTGGCACTGAAGCTTTCTTT
TRBD1	TRBV7-6	TRBJ2-2	NA	CASSWNRGGELFF	TGTGCCAGCAGCTGGAACAGGGGCGGGGAGCTGTTTTTT
NA	TRBV11-2	TRBJ1-6	few	CASSLGDSTSPLHF	TGTGCCAGCAGCTTAGGTGACAGCACCTCACCCCTCCACTTT
NA	TRBV19	TRBJ1-2	NA	CASTSGVDYGYTF	TGTGCCTCGACCTCGGGGGTTGACTATGGCTACACCTTC
TRBD1	TRBV29-1	TRBJ1-2	NA	CSVDWGQTSRRGYTF	TGCAGCGTTGATTGGGGACAGACCTCGCGGAGGGGCTACACCTTC
NA	TRBV5-5	TRBJ1-4	few	CASSRTGSYSEKLFF	TGTGCCAGCAGCCGCACCGGGTCTTATAGTGAAAAACTGTTTTTT
TRBD1	TRBV12-3/TRBV12-4	TRBJ1-2	NA	CASSLQGPDGYTF	TGTGCCAGCAGTCTACAGGGGCCGGATGGCTACACCTTC
NA	TRBV27	TRBJ1-2	NA	CASSRIGFGGSGYTF	TGTGCCAGCAGTAGAATTGGTTTTGGGGGCTCGGGCTACACCTTC
NA	TRBV6-1	TRBJ2-5	NA	CASSEGGRGGSQETQYF	TGTGCCAGCAGTGAAGGGGGTCGGGGAGGCTCGCAAGAGACCCAGTACTTC
NA	TRBV5-3	TRBJ1-4	NA	CAIKRKGRLFF	TGTGCCATCAAGCGGAAAGGGAGGCTGTTTTTT
NA	TRBV3-1/TRBV3-2	TRBJ1-6	NA	CASSQARSDSPLHF	TGTGCCAGCAGCCAAGCCCGTTCCGATTCACCCCTCCACTTT
NA	TRBV2	TRBJ1-5	few	CASGRTFNQPQHF	TGTGCCAGCGGGCGGACATTCAACCAGCCCCAGCATTTT
TRBD2	TRBV19	TRBJ2-5	many	CASKASGGETQYF	TGTGCCAGTAAGGCTAGCGGGGGGGAGACCCAGTACTTC
TRBD2	TRBV6-6	TRBJ2-3	NA	CASKSTPGGRDTQYF	TGTGCCAGCAAAAGTACTCCGGGGGGGAGAGATACGCAGTATTTT
NA	TRBV29-1	TRBJ1-4	NA	CSVHGGQTNEKLFF	TGCAGCGTTCACGGGGGGCAAACTAATGAAAAACTGTTTTTT
TRBD1	TRBV29-1	TRBJ1-5	NA	CSVRDRGNQPQHF	TGCAGCGTCCGGGACAGGGGCAATCAGCCCCAGCATTTT
NA	TRBV5-4	TRBJ1-1	NA	CASLGQNTEAFF	TGTGCCAGCTTAGGACAGAACACTGAAGCTTTCTTT
TRBD2	TRBV5-4	TRBJ2-5	NA	CASGSYAGDRETQYF	TGTGCCAGCGGTAGTTATGCGGGGGATAGAGAGACCCAGTACTTC
TRBD2	TRBV5-4	TRBJ2-5	once	CASSPRGGVETQYF	TGTGCCAGCAGCCCGCGGGGGGGGGTAGAGACCCAGTACTTC
NA	TRBV29-1	TRBJ1-1	NA	CSVERGTTEAFF	TGCAGCGTTGAGCGGGGTACTACTGAAGCTTTCTTT
NA	TRBV5-4	TRBJ1-1	NA	CASSPPTGGRSTTEAFF	TGTGCCAGCAGCCCGCCCACCGGGGGTAGGTCGACTACTGAAGCTTTCTTT
NA	TRBV5-4	TRBJ1-1	NA	CASSPTGYRAEAFF	TGTGCCAGCAGCCCGACGGGATATCGGGCTGAAGCTTTCTTT
NA	TRBV18	TRBJ2-5	NA	CASSHGSQETQYF	TGTGCCAGCTCGCACGGGTCACAAGAGACCCAGTACTTC
TRBD1	TRBV7-9	TRBJ1-2	NA	CASSPGQGGYGYTF	TGTGCCAGCAGCCCGGGACAGGGGGGCTATGGCTACACCTTC
TRBD1	TRBV10-3	TRBJ1-2	NA	CAISERGRQGAEGYTF	TGTGCCATCAGTGAGCGGGGACGACAGGGGGCGGAAGGCTACACCTTC
NA	TRBV19	TRBJ2-1	NA	CASSIRDFGPKDEQFF	TGTGCCAGTAGTATACGCGACTTCGGTCCCAAGGATGAGCAGTTCTTC
NA	TRBV6-5	TRBJ1-5	NA	CASNTKGPNQPQHF	TGTGCCAGCAACACGAAGGGGCCGAATCAGCCCCAGCATTTT
TRBD1	TRBV18	TRBJ1-4	once	CASSPQGARSEKLFF	TGTGCCAGCTCACCGCAGGGGGCTCGTAGTGAAAAACTGTTTTTT
NA	TRBV10-3	TRBJ1-2	few	CATHGGGLSSGYTF	TGTGCCACTCACGGGGGGGGGCTGAGCTCTGGCTACACCTTC
TRBD1	TRBV6-5	TRBJ1-3	few	CASSYSGQATGNTIYF	TGTGCCAGCAGTTACTCAGGACAGGCCACTGGAAACACCATATATTTT
TRBD2	TRBV30	TRBJ2-1	NA	CAWGSGLAGSNKQFF	TGTGCCTGGGGGTCCGGACTAGCGGGGAGCAATAAGCAGTTCTTC
NA	TRBV24-1	TRBJ2-2	NA	CATSQGGANTGELFF	TGTGCCACCAGTCAGGGGGGAGCGAACACCGGGGAGCTGTTTTTT
TRBD2	TRBV11-2	TRBJ2-2	NA	CASSSLTSGGANTGELFF	TGTGCCAGCAGCTCCCTGACTAGCGGGGGGGCGAACACCGGGGAGCTGTTTTTT
NA	TRBV3-1/TRBV3-2	TRBJ1-3	NA	CASSQDLVSGNTIYF	TGTGCCAGCAGCCAAGATCTCGTTTCTGGAAACACCATATATTTT
NA	TRBV29-1	TRBJ1-1	NA	CSVRPSYMNTEAFF	TGCAGCGTCCGTCCCAGTTACATGAACACTGAAGCTTTCTTT
NA	TRBV19	TRBJ1-2	NA	CASSPGLSYGYTF	TGTGCCAGTAGCCCGGGTCTCAGCTATGGCTACACCTTC
TRBD1	TRBV19	TRBJ1-4	NA	CASSGRTGALSWSEKLFF	TGTGCCAGTAGTGGAAGGACAGGGGCGCTTAGTTGGAGTGAAAAACTGTTTTTT
NA	TRBV30	TRBJ2-3	NA	CAWSEGGSGDTQYF	TGTGCCTGGAGTGAGGGGGGGAGTGGAGATACGCAGTATTTT
TRBD2	TRBV9	TRBJ2-5	NA	CASSPPGTRSAETQYF	TGTGCCAGCAGCCCACCAGGGACTAGATCGGCGGAGACCCAGTACTTC